A selection of T cell receptor beta chains follows, all from one sample in a study of blood T cell repertoires in COVID-19. Clones were sequenced by immunoSEQ multiplex PCR, and TCRdb holds only the in-frame ones, with some missing. The sample contains 150,000 to 200,000 clones, around 86% of which appear only once. The sequenced sample was PBMCs or T cells enriched from blood (not recorded which). The receptors shown here come from a woman in her forties in a cohort exposed to, infected with or recovered from COVID-19 (not recorded which). Both conserved end residues are part of each CDR3. Fields, in order: V gene, D gene, CDR3 protein. The D gene is left open where the match is weak.

v_call: TRBV11-2
d_call: TRBD2
cdr3_aa: CASSPSGGPMEEQYF

v_call: TRBV3-1/TRBV3-2
d_call: .
cdr3_aa: CASSQAGSGYRGGEQYF

v_call: TRBV5-1
d_call: TRBD1
cdr3_aa: CASSPPGQGAYGYTF

v_call: TRBV7-2
d_call: .
cdr3_aa: CASSPLHGLRQETQYF

v_call: TRBV10-2
d_call: TRBD2
cdr3_aa: CASSSGRAHYEQYF

v_call: TRBV28
d_call: .
cdr3_aa: CASSSPGVRLYEQYF

v_call: TRBV10-1
d_call: .
cdr3_aa: CASERLVSYEQYF

v_call: TRBV28
d_call: .
cdr3_aa: CASSLASRTPEAGNTIYF

v_call: TRBV4-1
d_call: TRBD1
cdr3_aa: CASSRTGKGAHEQYF

v_call: TRBV30
d_call: TRBD1
cdr3_aa: CARKNRQGNIHGYTF

v_call: TRBV5-1
d_call: .
cdr3_aa: CASSLGVAETQYF

v_call: TRBV19
d_call: .
cdr3_aa: CASSADGRVGNTIYF

v_call: TRBV24-1
d_call: .
cdr3_aa: CATSDPGGTVYGYTF

v_call: TRBV6-5
d_call: .
cdr3_aa: CASSFVAGRGAGEQFF

v_call: TRBV7-6
d_call: TRBD2
cdr3_aa: CASSLTLADSYNEQFF

v_call: TRBV27
d_call: TRBD2
cdr3_aa: CASSPIGLAGVEETQYF

v_call: TRBV3-1/TRBV3-2
d_call: TRBD1
cdr3_aa: CASSQVAGTANTEAFF

v_call: TRBV10-3
d_call: TRBD1
cdr3_aa: CANRDRGENSPLHF